This T cell receptor (beta chain) was profiled in a study of T cell responses to AZD1222 COVID-19 vaccine. Whole-study findings and limits: Donors were mostly white British, more females; clonal diversity possibly underestimated. In all cases, repertoires were sampled only after the peak T cell response. Only a handful of AZD1222 recipients, roughly six in all, had baseline seropositivity.

Comments on this clone: Its antigen remains unknown.

Data came from immunoSEQ multiplex PCR; TCRdb stores just in-frame clones and leaves some out. The profile shows approximately 52,000 clones, 87% of them singletons. The sequencing here drew on peripheral blood, taken 28 days after the second AZD1222 dose. The sequence came from an adult who received the AZD1222 COVID-19 vaccine.

The CDR3 DNA follows: TGCGCCAGCAGCCAGAACCGGGACGCAAGTTACGAGCAGTACTTC. It translates to CASSQNRDASYEQYF. This chain joins TRBV4-1 and TRBJ2-7; either TRBD1 or TRBD2 may supply D (5 bases each). The V and J ends lost 3 bases and 4 bases respectively, with 16 bases between them. Per the germline V gene, CDR1 is MGHRA and CDR2 is YSYEKL. CDR3 length equals 15 residues.